The T cell receptor beta chain described here comes from a study of T-cell reconstitution after alpha-beta-depleted transplantation in children. Library preparation (for TCRbeta) was performed with unique molecular identifiers. One entry per CDR3 protein, called by TCRdb with MiXCR from the PCR reads. The repertoire holds about 980,000 distinct CDR3 sequences, roughly 29% seen once, with about 28% in the top ten. Study results and caveats: Newly generated T cells supplied most T-cell counts and diversity one year post-transplant. Expanded graft clones, several hundred of them, were reportedly the source of alpha-beta T cells about two months after transplant. Surviving recipient cells, namely T cells and thymic progenitors, were the source of high day-60 TCRbeta diversity in some patients.

CDR3 length: 14 amino acids. In germline, CDR1 is MNHEY, CDR2 SVGEGT. The V gene lost 2 bases and the J gene lost 6 bases, with 10 bases spanning the gap. This clonotype was detected ten times or more. Its specificity is unknown. This receptor was taken from a boy in the first two years of life who had a stem cell transplant for SCID, so the T cells may come from the graft donor. The chain combines TRBV6-2 or TRBV6-3 with TRBJ2-2, with D perhaps matching TRBD2 (6 bases). The source was PBMCs, mostly from graft donor cells, collected 360 days after TCRalphabeta/CD19-depleted stem cell transplant. The CDR3 coding sequence is TGTGCCAGCAGTTACGGGGGGACTTCCGGGGAGCTGTTTTTT. This sequence encodes CASSYGGTSGELFF.